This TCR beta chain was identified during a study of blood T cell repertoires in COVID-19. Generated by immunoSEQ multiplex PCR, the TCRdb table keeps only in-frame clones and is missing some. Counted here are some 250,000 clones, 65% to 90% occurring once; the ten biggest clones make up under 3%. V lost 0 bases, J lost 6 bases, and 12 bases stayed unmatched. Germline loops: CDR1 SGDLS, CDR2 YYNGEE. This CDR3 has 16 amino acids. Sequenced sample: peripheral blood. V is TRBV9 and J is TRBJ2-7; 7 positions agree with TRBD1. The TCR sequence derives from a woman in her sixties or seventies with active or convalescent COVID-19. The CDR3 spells CASSVEERQGPLEQYF. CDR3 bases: TGTGCCAGCAGCGTAGAGGAGAGACAGGGCCCCCTCGAGCAGTACTTC. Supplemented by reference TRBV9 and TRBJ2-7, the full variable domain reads DSGVTQTPKHLITATGQRVTLRCSPRSGDLSVYWYQQSLDQGLQFLIQYYNGEERAKGNILERFSAQQFPDLHSELNLSSLELGDSALYFCASSVEERQGPLEQYFGPGTRLTVT.